The 13 T cell receptor beta chains presented below share a single source sample, sequenced in a study of blood T cell repertoires in COVID-19. Data came from immunoSEQ multiplex PCR; TCRdb stores just in-frame clones and leaves some out. Of 43,000 or so clones in the sample, 75% to 90% were seen once. Sequencing was carried out using peripheral blood. Receptors were obtained from a man between 60 and 75 years old with active COVID-19.

This sequence joins TRBV6-1 and TRBJ2-7; D is unresolved. Trimming removed 2 bases at V and 3 bases at J, with 14 bases between. This CDR3 has 15 residues. In germline, CDR1 is MNHNS, CDR2 SASEGT. In nucleotides, the CDR3 is TGTGCCAGCAGTGAATTGGAGATCCCTCACTACGAGCAGTACTTC. This sequence encodes CASSELEIPHYEQYF.

CDR3 protein: CASGLVTSGRRNEQFF. The CDR3 DNA is TGTGCTAGTGGTTTGGTTACTAGCGGGAGAAGGAATGAGCAGTTCTTC. The chain combines TRBV12-5 with TRBJ2-1; TRBD2 agrees at 11 bases. CDR3 length: 16 residues. Germline V gene data show CDR1 as LGHNT and CDR2 as FRNRAP. V lost 0 bases to trimming and J lost 7 bases; unmatched junction nucleotides: 5.

The gene calls are TRBV3-1 (or the pseudogene TRBV3-2) and TRBJ1-1; TRBD1 matches 7 bases. There are 17 residues in the CDR3. After removal of 0 bases from V and 2 bases from J, the junction contained 9 bases not matched to a gene. CDR1 is LGHDT and CDR2 is YNNKEL in the germline V gene (reference sequence). The CDR3 is CASSQDRQGQSNTEAFF. Written as DNA, the CDR3 is TGTGCCAGCAGCCAAGATAGACAGGGACAGTCTAACACTGAAGCTTTCTTT.

The V gene is TRBV7-2, the J gene TRBJ2-1, with TRBD2 matching 10 bases. The trim removed 5 bases at V and 4 bases at J, leaving 8 bases unmatched. Germline CDR1 and CDR2: SGHTA and FQGNSA. This CDR3 spans 16 amino acids. CDR3 DNA: TGTGCCAGCAGCGCCCGGCGGGGACTAGCGTACAATGAGCAGTTCTTC. It codes for CASSARRGLAYNEQFF.

This clone occurred once. The chain is built from TRBV10-1 and TRBJ2-5; TRBD2 agrees at 11 bases. This CDR3 has 17 amino acids. Germline V lookup: CDR1 WNHNN, CDR2 SYGVQD (reference sequence). J was trimmed by 4 bases and V by 0 bases; bases with no gene match: 7. DNA for the CDR3: TGCGCCAGCAGTGAGTCCTTACTAGCGGGAGAAGGAGAGACCCAGTACTTC. It yields the protein CASSESLLAGEGETQYF.

This clone has a handful of counts. The chain couples TRBV4-1 to TRBJ2-7; D may be TRBD2 (7 bases). Per the germline V gene, CDR1 is MGHRA and CDR2 is YSYEKL. The ends were cut back, 4 bases at V and 5 bases at J, with 24 bases in the middle. The CDR3 is 17 residues long. CDR3 amino acids: CASSPGLGGAFRNEQYF. The CDR3 region has the DNA TGCGCCAGCAGCCCAGGACTAGGGGGGGCCTTCCGAAACGAGCAGTACTTC.

The rearrangement links TRBV5-4 to TRBJ1-1; 7 bases align to TRBD1. The CDR3 is 15 residues long. Germline V gives CDR1 SGHNT, CDR2 YYREEE (reference sequence). V trimming: 4 bases; J trimming: 1 base; junction bases outside the gene matches: 7. The DNA for the CDR3 is TGTGCCAGCAGCGGAGGGGGACAGCAGAACACTGAAGCTTTCTTT. It is translated as CASSGGGQQNTEAFF.

The chain uses TRBV7-3 and TRBJ2-7, with 10 bases fitting TRBD1. V was pared by 2 bases and J by 4 bases, with 5 bases of the junction left unmatched. The germline V gene has CDR1 SGHTA and CDR2 FQGTGA. The CDR3 consists of 15 residues. CDR3 region: CASSLFGGQGYEQYF. The CDR3 DNA follows: TGTGCCAGCAGCTTATTTGGGGGACAGGGGTACGAGCAGTACTTC. The full variable domain, with the rest looked up from reference TRBV7-3 and TRBJ2-7, is GAGVSQTPSNKVTEKGKYVELRCDPISGHTALYWYRQSLGQGPEFLIYFQGTGAADDSGLPNDRFFAVRPEGSVSTLKIQRTERGDSAVYLCASSLFGGQGYEQYFGPGTRLTVT.

V is TRBV19 and J is TRBJ2-3; D might be TRBD2 (6 bases). This CDR3 has 14 amino acids. Germline-derived CDR1 and CDR2 are LNHDA and SQIVND (reference sequence). V was shortened by 5 bases and J by 3 bases, with 12 bases between the two germline ends. The CDR3 is CASSPGDFTDTQYF. The CDR3 DNA reads TGTGCCAGTAGTCCTGGGGACTTTACAGATACGCAGTATTTT.

This sequence joins TRBV19 and TRBJ1-1; D is unresolved. CDR1 LNHDA and CDR2 SQIVND come from the germline V gene (reference sequence). The CDR3 has 12 residues. Trimming pared 9 bases from V and 7 bases from J, leaving 15 bases between. The CDR3 DNA reads TGTGCCAGCGGGCTTGGGAGGGATGAAGCTTTCTTT. Translation gives CASGLGRDEAFF.

This clone has just one count. V gene TRBV5-4 combines with J gene TRBJ1-2, with D unclear. V lost 5 bases, J lost 3 bases, and 14 bases lay in between. This CDR3 has 14 residues. CDR1 is SGHNT, CDR2 YYREEE, per germline (reference sequence). The CDR3 here is CASSSENLDYGYTF. DNA for the CDR3: TGTGCCAGCAGTTCGGAGAACCTGGACTATGGCTACACCTTC.

This clone occurred a few times. The V call is TRBV6-5, the J call TRBJ1-5, with D hard to call. The germline gives CDR1 MNHEY, CDR2 SVGAGI. Trimming removed 6 bases at V and 3 bases at J, with 12 bases between. The CDR3 extends over 14 amino acids. As DNA, the CDR3 is TGTGCCAGCAGCCTCTCCGGGGTCAATCAGCCCCAGCATTTT. Translated: CASSLSGVNQPQHF.

This clone was found a few times. V and J are TRBV4-1 and TRBJ2-7, with D possibly matching TRBD1 (5 bases). Germline CDR1 MGHRA, CDR2 YSYEKL. CDR3 size: 14 residues. Between the trimmed V and J ends, which lost 2 bases and 3 bases, there was a span of 11 bases. CDR3 in amino acids: CASSQRTPSYEQYF. Written as DNA, the CDR3 is TGCGCCAGCAGCCAACGGACACCAAGCTACGAGCAGTACTTC.